This is a list of T cell receptor beta chains from one sample in a study of T cells expressing NK-cell markers. No DNA is given; TCRdb re-called the 5' RACE reads and lists each CDR3 protein once. Here the sample table reports 350,000 to 400,000 distinct CDR3 sequences. Sequenced sample: blood T cells: a sorted CD56 or NKG2C T cell subset, CD4+ or CD8+ T cells, or bulk PBMC T cells (not recorded which). The source of these receptors is a woman in her forties or fifties in good health. Each CDR3 is given with its conserved first and last residue. Fields, in order: J gene, V gene, CDR3 protein.

j_call: TRBJ1-2; v_call: TRBV24-1; cdr3_aa: CATSDPGLPYGYTF
j_call: TRBJ2-1; v_call: TRBV5-1; cdr3_aa: CASSLGLAGTPHSYNEQFF
j_call: TRBJ2-1; v_call: TRBV5-1; cdr3_aa: CASSLGLAGSEGEQFF
j_call: TRBJ2-1; v_call: TRBV5-5; cdr3_aa: CASSGDYSYNEQFF
j_call: TRBJ2-1; v_call: TRBV4-2; cdr3_aa: CASSRLGLDNEQFF
j_call: TRBJ2-7; v_call: TRBV10-3; cdr3_aa: CAISEGTSGSYEQYF
j_call: TRBJ1-2; v_call: TRBV30; cdr3_aa: CAWRGQGSYTF
j_call: TRBJ2-4; v_call: TRBV6-5; cdr3_aa: CASSYSWGEGDLNKNIQYF
j_call: TRBJ2-7; v_call: TRBV5-1; cdr3_aa: CASSLGPAQGSEQYF
j_call: TRBJ2-3; v_call: TRBV9; cdr3_aa: CASQRQGTDTQYF
j_call: TRBJ2-3; v_call: TRBV20-1; cdr3_aa: CSARDGRGAGYTDTQYF
j_call: TRBJ1-1; v_call: TRBV20-1; cdr3_aa: CSAPATGPMNTEAFF
j_call: TRBJ2-2; v_call: TRBV5-5; cdr3_aa: CASSSERTNTGELFF
j_call: TRBJ2-1; v_call: TRBV7-8; cdr3_aa: CASSLALGGRAGHEQFF
j_call: TRBJ2-7; v_call: TRBV29-1; cdr3_aa: CRPTSGSTQYF
j_call: TRBJ2-3; v_call: TRBV12-3/TRBV12-4; cdr3_aa: CASRPPSGRAITDTQYF
j_call: TRBJ1-5; v_call: TRBV30; cdr3_aa: CAWSVWGGNQPQHF
j_call: TRBJ2-1; v_call: TRBV12-3/TRBV12-4; cdr3_aa: CASRGSAGEDYNEQFF
j_call: TRBJ1-1; v_call: TRBV30; cdr3_aa: CLTLAGGTEAFF
j_call: TRBJ1-1; v_call: TRBV3-1; cdr3_aa: CASSQVPGQFFAFF
j_call: TRBJ2-1; v_call: TRBV5-1; cdr3_aa: CASFAGGSNEQFF
j_call: TRBJ1-2; v_call: TRBV5-6; cdr3_aa: CASSLPAGVGYGYTF
j_call: TRBJ2-2; v_call: TRBV4-1; cdr3_aa: CASGKLAGTGELFF
j_call: TRBJ2-1; v_call: TRBV20-1; cdr3_aa: CSARGYGTNNEQFF
j_call: TRBJ1-6; v_call: TRBV3-1; cdr3_aa: CASSSRNSPLHF
j_call: TRBJ1-4; v_call: TRBV3-1; cdr3_aa: CASSQWATFNEKLFF
j_call: TRBJ1-3; v_call: TRBV3-1; cdr3_aa: CASSQDMGTSGNTIYF
j_call: TRBJ2-2; v_call: TRBV5-1; cdr3_aa: CASSLGDRESTGELFF
j_call: TRBJ2-1; v_call: TRBV25-1; cdr3_aa: CASSESNSDRGDNEQFF
j_call: TRBJ1-5; v_call: TRBV7-9; cdr3_aa: CASSPMGGLNQPQHF
j_call: TRBJ2-7; v_call: TRBV2; cdr3_aa: CASTPFDGDRERLFEQYF
j_call: TRBJ2-5; v_call: TRBV24-1; cdr3_aa: CATSADRYQETQYF
j_call: TRBJ2-2; v_call: TRBV10-3; cdr3_aa: CASSGAVDTGELFF
j_call: TRBJ1-5; v_call: TRBV2; cdr3_aa: CASQGGNQPQHF
j_call: TRBJ2-1; v_call: TRBV15; cdr3_aa: CATSRGLGGTVEQFF
j_call: TRBJ2-1; v_call: TRBV12-3/TRBV12-4; cdr3_aa: CASSFETVLAGVEQFF
j_call: TRBJ1-6; v_call: TRBV5-5; cdr3_aa: CASSHVADSPLHF
j_call: TRBJ2-7; v_call: TRBV7-9; cdr3_aa: CASSLFNPGNEQYF
j_call: TRBJ2-4; v_call: TRBV3-1; cdr3_aa: CASSQDWAGLAKNIQYF
j_call: TRBJ2-3; v_call: TRBV7-6; cdr3_aa: CASSLYQSGKPDTQYF
j_call: TRBJ2-2; v_call: TRBV10-2; cdr3_aa: CASTEGTNTGELFF
j_call: TRBJ2-7; v_call: TRBV15; cdr3_aa: CATSRENGAYEQYF
j_call: TRBJ1-2; v_call: TRBV4-1; cdr3_aa: CASSQPGTGVGYTF
j_call: TRBJ2-5; v_call: TRBV24-1; cdr3_aa: CATSDFRDSQETQYF
j_call: TRBJ2-7; v_call: TRBV12-3/TRBV12-4; cdr3_aa: CASSFDRGGGEQYF
j_call: TRBJ1-3; v_call: TRBV12-3/TRBV12-4; cdr3_aa: CASRPSSGNTIYF